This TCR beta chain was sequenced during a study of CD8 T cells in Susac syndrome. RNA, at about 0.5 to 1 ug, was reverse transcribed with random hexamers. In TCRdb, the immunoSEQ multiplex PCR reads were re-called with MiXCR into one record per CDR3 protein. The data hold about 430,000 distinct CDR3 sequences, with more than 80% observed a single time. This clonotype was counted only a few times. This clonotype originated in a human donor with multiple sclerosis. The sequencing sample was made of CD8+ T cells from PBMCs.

The CDR3 is CASSQGQLEVYEQYF. Written as DNA, the CDR3 is TGTGCCAGCAGCCAGGGACAGCTTGAAGTCTACGAGCAGTACTTC. The chain combines TRBV7-6 with TRBJ2-7, with TRBD1 identical over 7 bases. Trimming took 5 bases from V and 3 from J; bases not matched to a gene: 10. Per the germline V gene, CDR1 is SGHVS and CDR2 is FNYEAQ. The CDR3 runs to 15 residues.